One sample yielded the 8 T cell receptor beta chains listed below, sequenced in a study of cytomegalovirus exposure and HLA in healthy donors. Primers included in the PCR were 60 Vbeta and 13 Jbeta primers. Assay used: immunoSEQ multiplex PCR; TCRdb lists only in-frame clones, some missing. Its listing shows approximately 120,000 clones. The sequenced sample consisted of PBMCs. The receptors were sampled from a man between 25 and 39 years old in good health and CMV-seronegative.

The chain carries TRBV27 and TRBJ1-4; D is uncertain. There are 15 residues in the CDR3. Germline CDR1 and CDR2: MNHEY and SMNVEV (reference sequence). The ends were cut back, 4 bases at V and 8 bases at J, with 17 bases in the middle. CDR3 protein: CASSSYSGLMEKLFF. In nucleotides, the CDR3 is TGTGCCAGCAGTTCTTATTCGGGTCTGATGGAAAAACTGTTTTTT.

This chain joins TRBV6-5 and TRBJ1-6; TRBD1 aligns across 9 bases. The CDR3 consists of 16 residues. Germline V gene lookup returns CDR1 MNHEY and CDR2 SVGAGI. Losses at the gene ends were 2 bases for V and 3 bases for J; bases not matched to a gene: 2. CDR3 coding DNA: TGTGCCAGCAGTTACCAGACAGGGGGCTATAATTCACCCCTCCACTTT. Residues: CASSYQTGGYNSPLHF.

The chain is built from TRBV6-1 and TRBJ1-1; 9 positions agree with TRBD1. Looked up from germline, CDR1 is MNHNS and CDR2 is SASEGT. The ends lost 6 bases at V and 4 bases at J; junction bases unmatched: 3. The CDR3 is made up of 13 amino acids. The CDR3 protein is CASRGTGTTEAFF. In DNA form, the CDR3 reads TGTGCCAGCAGGGGGACAGGGACCACTGAAGCTTTCTTT.

The gene calls are TRBV6-6 and TRBJ1-1; D is uncertain. This CDR3 has 11 residues. The germline V and J ends were trimmed by 8 bases and 1 base, with 5 bases remaining between them. In germline, CDR1 is MNHNY, CDR2 SVGAGI (reference sequence). CDR3 residues: CASGWNTEAFF. In DNA, the CDR3 is TGTGCCAGCGGCTGGAACACTGAAGCTTTCTTT.

Notes on this clone: Additional DNA sequences in this sample encode the identical CDR3. The V and J genes are TRBV11-2 and TRBJ2-3; 9 nucleotides line up with TRBD2. Trimming cost V 5 bases and J 3 bases; bases outside gene matches: 3. The CDR3 runs 14 residues. The germline gives CDR1 SGHAT, CDR2 FQNNGV. The CDR3 DNA sequence: TGTGCCAGCAGCCCGGGACTAGCTACAGATACGCAGTATTTT. Its translation: CASSPGLATDTQYF.

The V gene is TRBV6-5, the J gene TRBJ2-1; 7 positions agree with TRBD2. Germline V gene data show CDR1 as MNHEY and CDR2 as SVGAGI. V dropped 0 bases and J dropped 4; count of bases not matched to a gene: 6. The CDR3 totals 16 residues. Written as DNA, the CDR3 is TGTGCCAGCAGTTACTCGAGCGAGCGGGATTACAATGAGCAGTTCTTC. It codes for CASSYSSERDYNEQFF.

V usage is TRBV9 and J usage is TRBJ2-3; maybe TRBD2 (6 bases). CDR1 and CDR2 from the germline V gene are SGDLS and YYNGEE. With 4 bases removed from V and 0 bases from J, the gap between germline ends came to 18 bases. There are 17 residues in the CDR3. This chain's CDR3 is CASSPREGGVSTDTQYF. For the CDR3, the DNA is TGTGCCAGCAGCCCCCGTGAAGGCGGGGTTAGCACAGATACGCAGTATTTT.

V and J are TRBV7-8 and TRBJ1-2; TRBD1 aligns across 9 bases. The CDR3 covers 14 residues. Germline CDR1 and CDR2: SGHVS and FQNEAQ. V was pared by 2 bases and J by 8 bases, with 6 bases of the junction left unmatched. CDR3 in amino acids: CASSLKQGAAGYTF. CDR3 coding DNA: TGTGCCAGCAGCTTAAAACAGGGGGCCGCAGGCTACACCTTC.